A single sample is the source of the 17 T cell receptor beta chains below, sequenced in a study of blood T cell repertoires in COVID-19. The protocol was immunoSEQ multiplex PCR, while the TCRdb copy is restricted to in-frame clones and leaves out a portion. The sample records about 110,000 clones, around 86% being singletons. The sample was peripheral blood. These receptors came from a woman in her 70s with acute or convalescent COVID-19.

The CDR3 is CASSLGGGSYNEQFF. CDR3 coding DNA: TGTGCCAGCAGTCTGGGCGGGGGATCCTACAATGAGCAGTTCTTC. The chain is built from TRBV28 and TRBJ2-1; 7 nucleotides match TRBD2. This CDR3 region has 15 residues. V trimming: 5 bases; J trimming: 1 base; junction bases outside the gene matches: 5. The germline gives CDR1 MDHEN, CDR2 SYDVKM.

The V and J genes are TRBV9 and TRBJ2-7, with 9 bases fitting TRBD2. V lost 1 base, J lost 4 bases, and 6 bases stayed unmatched. This CDR3 has 15 residues. The germline V gene encodes CDR1 SGDLS and CDR2 YYNGEE. The DNA for the CDR3 is TGTGCCAGCAGCGTAACGGGACTAGCAGATTACGAGCAGTACTTC. Protein product: CASSVTGLADYEQYF.

The chain recombines TRBV4-1 with TRBJ1-5, with 9 positions matching TRBD1. Germline lookup yields CDR1 MGHRA and CDR2 YSYEKL. V lost 3 bases and J lost 3; bases outside the gene matches: 6. The CDR3 spans 16 residues. The DNA for the CDR3 is TGCGCCAGCAGCCATCTCACAGGGGGCCTCAATCAGCCCCAGCATTTT. Protein: CASSHLTGGLNQPQHF.

The chain is built from TRBV7-3 and TRBJ2-7, with 8 bases matching TRBD2. The V gene's germline CDR1 is SGHTA and CDR2 FQGTGA. This CDR3 is built from 15 residues. The J segment lost 2 bases and the V segment lost 2 bases, leaving 5 bases of the junction unmatched. CDR3 sequence reads: CASSLDAGGPYEQYF. DNA for the CDR3: TGTGCCAGCAGCTTAGACGCGGGAGGCCCCTACGAGCAGTACTTC.

The chain recombines TRBV5-4 with TRBJ2-2; unclear D gene. The CDR3 has 13 amino acids. Germline CDR1 SGHNT, CDR2 YYREEE (reference sequence). V lost 2 bases, J lost 3 bases, and 5 bases lay in between. CDR3 bases: TGTGCCAGCAGCTTCGCGGACACCGGGGAGCTGTTTTTT. Its translation: CASSFADTGELFF.

The chain carries TRBV7-2 and TRBJ2-7; no firm D call. In germline, CDR1 is SGHTA, CDR2 FQGNSA. V was pared by 4 bases and J by 3 bases, with 16 bases between. The CDR3 covers 15 residues. CDR3: CASSSAAVAIYEQYV. Here the CDR3 DNA reads TGTGCCAGCAGCTCCGCCGCGGTCGCGATCTACGAGCAGTACGTC.

This clone occurred a few times. The rearrangement joins TRBV12-3 or TRBV12-4 to TRBJ2-1; D might be TRBD1 (5 bases). V was clipped by 4 bases and J by 11 bases, with 12 bases between them. The CDR3 has 12 amino acids. Here the CDR3 DNA reads TGTGCCAGCAGTTCTGACAGCCCTAAGCAGTTCTTC. This encodes CASSSDSPKQFF.

V usage is TRBV28 and J usage is TRBJ1-5; D may be TRBD1 (5 bases). CDR1 is MDHEN and CDR2 is SYDVKM in the germline V gene. CDR3 length equals 15 residues. With 4 bases removed from V and 0 bases from J, the gap between germline ends came to 10 bases. This CDR3 reads CASSSRQTSNQPQHF. The CDR3 coding sequence is TGTGCCAGCAGTTCCCGACAGACTAGCAATCAGCCCCAGCATTTT.

This sequence joins TRBV6-5 and TRBJ2-2; no reliable D call. CDR1 and CDR2 from the germline V gene are MNHEY and SVGAGI. V lost 7 bases and J 0 bases, leaving 9 bases between the germline ends. CDR3 size: 14 residues. DNA for the CDR3: TGTGCCAGCATGTACAGTACGAACACCGGGGAGCTGTTTTTT. The encoded protein is CASMYSTNTGELFF.

The chain uses TRBV28 and TRBJ1-2; no firm D call. The V gene lost 4 bases and the J gene lost 3 bases, with 6 bases spanning the gap. The CDR3 has 12 amino acids. Germline lookup yields CDR1 MDHEN and CDR2 SYDVKM. This CDR3 is CASSSGYYGYTF. The CDR3 DNA reads TGTGCCAGCAGTTCGGGGTACTATGGCTACACCTTC.

This clone turned up a few times. This chain links TRBV3-1 (or the pseudogene TRBV3-2) with TRBJ1-1; TRBD1 aligns across 7 bases. There are 16 residues in the CDR3. Germline assignment: CDR1 LGHDT and CDR2 YNNKEL (reference sequence). V dropped 1 base and J dropped 4; count of bases not matched to a gene: 9. CDR3 in amino acids: CASSQVFRSGGTEAFF. The CDR3 DNA sequence: TGTGCCAGCAGCCAAGTATTTAGGTCAGGGGGCACTGAAGCTTTCTTT.

The rearrangement links TRBV13 to TRBJ2-1; 11 bases are a match to TRBD2. The ends lost 1 base at V and 0 bases at J; junction bases unmatched: 5. Germline values: CDR1 PRHDT, CDR2 FYEKMQ (reference sequence). The CDR3 has 18 residues. CDR3 coding DNA: TGTGCCAGCAGCTTAGCTAGCGGGGGGCTAAGCTCCTACAATGAGCAGTTCTTC. It specifies CASSLASGGLSSYNEQFF. The complete variable domain, with remaining parts taken from reference TRBV13 and TRBJ2-1, reads AAGVIQSPRHLIKEKRETATLKCYPIPRHDTVYWYQQGPGQDPQFLISFYEKMQSDKGSIPDRFSAQQFSDYHSELNMSSLELGDSALYFCASSLASGGLSSYNEQFFGPGTRLTVL.

CDR3 sequence (DNA): TGTGCCAGCACCCCGGGATTTCATCAGCCCCAGCATTTT. Translating it yields CASTPGFHQPQHF. The V and J genes are TRBV6-4 and TRBJ1-5; no clear D. The CDR3 has 13 residues. CDR1 MRHNA and CDR2 SNTAGT come from the germline V gene. Trimming took 7 bases from V and 5 from J, leaving 12 bases between them.

V gene TRBV12-3 or TRBV12-4 combines with J gene TRBJ1-1; TRBD1 agrees at 9 bases. V lost 8 bases to trimming and J lost 5 bases; unmatched junction nucleotides: 6. This CDR3 region has 13 residues. The CDR3 DNA follows: TGTGCCAGCGCCGGGACAGGGAAGACTGAAGCTTTCTTT. It encodes CASAGTGKTEAFF.

The chain carries TRBV7-2 and TRBJ1-2; D ambiguous. CDR1 is SGHTA and CDR2 is FQGNSA in the germline V gene. This CDR3 contains 15 residues. V shed 0 bases and J shed 0 bases, with 8 bases lying between them. The CDR3 reads CASSLATPPNYGYTF. CDR3 nucleotide sequence: TGTGCCAGCAGCTTAGCAACTCCCCCTAACTATGGCTACACCTTC. Supplemented by reference TRBV7-2 and TRBJ1-2, the full variable domain reads GAGVSQSPSNKVTEKGKDVELRCDPISGHTALYWYRQSLGQGLEFLIYFQGNSAPDKSGLPSDRFSAERTGGSVSTLTIQRTQQEDSAVYLCASSLATPPNYGYTFGSGTRLTVV.

This clone was seen more than once but under ten times. This chain links TRBV6-4 with TRBJ2-1, with 15 bases identical to TRBD2. V dropped 4 bases and J dropped 6; count of bases not matched to a gene: 1. Germline-derived CDR1 and CDR2 are MRHNA and SNTAGT. CDR3 size: 15 residues. CDR3 protein: CASSGTSGGANEQFF. The DNA of the CDR3 is TGTGCCAGCAGTGGGACTAGCGGGGGGGCCAATGAGCAGTTCTTC.

This rearrangement joins TRBV6-5 to TRBJ2-2, with 9 bases lining up with TRBD1. The CDR3 extends over 16 amino acids. Losses at the gene ends were 2 bases for V and 1 base for J; bases not matched to a gene: 2. CDR1 is MNHEY, CDR2 SVGAGI, per germline. CDR3 sequence: CASSYRDRVNTGELFF. CDR3 coding DNA: TGTGCCAGCAGTTACCGGGACAGGGTGAACACCGGGGAGCTGTTTTTT.